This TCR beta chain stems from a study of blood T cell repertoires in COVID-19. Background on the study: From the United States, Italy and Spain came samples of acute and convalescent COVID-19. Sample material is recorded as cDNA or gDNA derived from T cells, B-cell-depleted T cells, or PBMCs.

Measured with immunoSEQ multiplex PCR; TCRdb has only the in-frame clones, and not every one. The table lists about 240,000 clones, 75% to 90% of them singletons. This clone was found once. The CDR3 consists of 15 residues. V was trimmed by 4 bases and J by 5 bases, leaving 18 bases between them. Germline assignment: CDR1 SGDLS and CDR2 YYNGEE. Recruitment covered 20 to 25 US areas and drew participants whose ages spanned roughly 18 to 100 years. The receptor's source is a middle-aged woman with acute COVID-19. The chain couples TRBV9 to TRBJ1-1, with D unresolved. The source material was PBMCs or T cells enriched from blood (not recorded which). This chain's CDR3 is CASSRFIEGGTEAFF. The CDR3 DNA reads TGTGCCAGCAGCCGTTTCATTGAGGGAGGGACTGAAGCTTTCTTT.